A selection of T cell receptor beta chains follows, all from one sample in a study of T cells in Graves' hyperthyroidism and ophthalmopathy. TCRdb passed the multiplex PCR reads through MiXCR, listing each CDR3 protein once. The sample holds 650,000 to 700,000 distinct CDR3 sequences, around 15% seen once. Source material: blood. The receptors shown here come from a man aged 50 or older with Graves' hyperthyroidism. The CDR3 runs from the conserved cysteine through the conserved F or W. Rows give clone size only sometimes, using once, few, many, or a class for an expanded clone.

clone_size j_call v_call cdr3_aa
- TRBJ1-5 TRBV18 CASSLNDRNNQPQHF
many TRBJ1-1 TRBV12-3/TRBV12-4 CASSRRGTEAFF
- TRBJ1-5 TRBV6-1 CASRQGASGNQPQHF
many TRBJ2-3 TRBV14 CASSQDRTDTDTQYF
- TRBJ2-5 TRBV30 CAWSVGEETQYF
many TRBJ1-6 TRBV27 CASSFQFSSYNSPLHF
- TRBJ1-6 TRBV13 CASSSAGGGRSLHF
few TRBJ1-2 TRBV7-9 CASRKRDRDGYTF
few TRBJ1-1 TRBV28 CASHINSLNTEAFF
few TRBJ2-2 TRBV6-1 CASTRQDTGELFF
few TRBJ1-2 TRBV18 CASSPDRTNYGYTF
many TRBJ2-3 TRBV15 CATSRDPIAGDTQYF
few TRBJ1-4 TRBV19 CASTRQGGKLFF
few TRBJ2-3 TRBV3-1 CASSQSGTSARGDTQYF
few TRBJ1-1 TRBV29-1 CSVHRDAEAFF
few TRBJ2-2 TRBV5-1 CASTALAGGTGELFF
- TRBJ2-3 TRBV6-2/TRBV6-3 CASSQEYRDSYTQYF
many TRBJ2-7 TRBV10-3 CAIRAGQGYEQYF
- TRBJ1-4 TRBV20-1 CSARDGGSWTNEKLFF
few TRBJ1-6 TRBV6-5 CASSYITADSPLHF
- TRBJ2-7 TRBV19 CASSFAGSHYEQYF
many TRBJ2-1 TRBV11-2 CASSFPGQGTSSYNEQFF
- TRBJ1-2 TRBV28 CASSGSAGNYGYTF
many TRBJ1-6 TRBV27 CASSFTGRGNSPLHF
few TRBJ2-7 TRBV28 CASSSLEFYEQYF
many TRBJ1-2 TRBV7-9 CASTPQGNSLYGYTF
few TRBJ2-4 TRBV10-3 CAISEGTSGRNIQYF
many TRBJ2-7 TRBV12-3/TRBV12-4 CASSPRDWPYEQYF
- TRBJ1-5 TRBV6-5 CASSYLNGNQPQHF
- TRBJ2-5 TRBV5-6 CASSLFGGLAGVKETQYF
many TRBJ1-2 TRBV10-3 CAISESQGAYGYTF
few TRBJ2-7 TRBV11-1 CASSSRDRTAYEQYF
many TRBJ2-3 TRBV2 CASSRASFVGTDTQYF
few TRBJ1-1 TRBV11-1 CASSYTRAWSEAFF
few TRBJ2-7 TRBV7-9 CASSLVGLETYEQYF
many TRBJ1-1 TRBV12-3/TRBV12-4 CASSLTGQHEAFF
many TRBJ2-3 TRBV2 CASKRDGDQYF
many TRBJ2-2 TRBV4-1 CASSRGTSGYTGELFF
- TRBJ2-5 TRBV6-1 CASSKLAGEWETQYF
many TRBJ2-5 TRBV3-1 CASSLSQGNLGETQYF
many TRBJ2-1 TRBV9 CASSVDPDLYNEQFF
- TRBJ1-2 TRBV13 CASSQDIETGFLGYTF